Here is one T cell receptor (beta chain) with its context. In the authors' workflow: Estimation of nucleated cell counts relied on the amplification of reference gene primers. Sequencing used immunoSEQ multiplex PCR; TCRdb keeps in-frame clones, though not all of them. V, J and clone size are taken as reported in that table, and D and trimming were inferred from the DNA itself. The data contain 470,000 or so clones, around 89% of them singletons. These data are taken from a study of blood T cell repertoires in COVID-19. The CDR3 runs to 12 residues. Germline-derived CDR1 and CDR2 are SGHTA and FQGNSA. Between the trimmed V and J ends, which lost 2 bases and 6 bases, there was a span of 5 bases.

Sequenced input: peripheral blood. The receptor was derived from a woman aged 25 to 39 with acute or convalescent COVID-19. The chain has TRBV7-2 and TRBJ2-1; no firm D call. CDR3 region: CASSLSFNEQFF. The CDR3 region has the DNA TGTGCCAGCAGCTTATCGTTCAATGAGCAGTTCTTC.